This passage covers 2 T cell receptor beta chains from one sample sequenced in a study of blood T cell repertoires in COVID-19. The repertoire was sequenced with immunoSEQ multiplex PCR; TCRdb's copy has only in-frame clones and lacks some. The repertoire holds about 5,300 clones, with about 88% as singletons. What was sequenced was peripheral blood. The receptors here all came from a woman aged 80 or over with acute or convalescent COVID-19.

J is TRBJ1-2 and V is TRBV6-5, with D unclear. The germline CDR1 and CDR2 sequences are MNHEY and SVGAGI. The ends were cut back, 7 bases at V and 9 bases at J, with 21 bases in the middle. The CDR3 is made up of 14 amino acids. CDR3: CASITPGVQSSYTF. Here the CDR3 DNA reads TGTGCCAGCATAACGCCCGGGGTCCAGAGTAGCTACACCTTC.

This clone was seen more than once but under ten times. The chain uses TRBV20-1 and TRBJ1-2, with TRBD1 identical over 8 bases. The ends lost 5 bases at V and 13 bases at J; junction bases unmatched: 6. The CDR3 is 10 residues long. Germline CDR1 DFQATT, CDR2 SNEGSKA (reference sequence). This chain's CDR3 is CSAGRQGITF. The CDR3 nucleotides are TGCAGTGCTGGTAGACAGGGGATCACCTTC.